A single sample is the source of the 26 T cell receptor beta chains below, sequenced in a study of Tregs in tolerant kidney transplant recipients. Repertoires were generated with immunoSEQ multiplex PCR, while TCRdb's copy carries only in-frame clones and drops some. The repertoire holds approximately 50,000 clones, with 91% as singletons. Recipients received nonmyeloablative bone marrow transplants from related graft donors, with transient mixed chimerism. Sequences were derived from CD8+ T cells from blood (PBMCs), sampled 24 months after the transplant. The receptors originated from a human patient who received a combined kidney and bone marrow transplant. Some T cells may have come from the graft donor.

This CDR3 reads CASSPVGGGEKLFF. CDR3 DNA: TGTGCCAGCAGTCCCGTGGGGGGTGGTGAAAAACTGTTTTTT. The V and J genes are TRBV5-4 and TRBJ1-4; D might be TRBD1 (5 bases). Trimming cost V 5 bases and J 7 bases, with 15 bases left between them. The CDR3 has 14 amino acids. The germline gives CDR1 SGHNT, CDR2 YYREEE (reference sequence). The full variable domain, its missing parts supplied by reference TRBV5-4 and TRBJ1-4, is ETGVTQSPTHLIKTRGQQVTLRCSSQSGHNTVSWYQQALGQGPQFIFQYYREEENGRGNFPPRFSGLQFPNYSSELNVNALELDDSALYLCASSPVGGGEKLFFGSGTQLSVL.

The rearrangement links TRBV7-9 to TRBJ2-7, with 9 bases fitting TRBD1. The CDR3 covers 13 residues. J gave up 5 bases and V 1 base, and 0 bases lay outside the gene matches. Looked up from germline, CDR1 is SEHNR and CDR2 is FQNEAQ (reference sequence). The CDR3 coding sequence is TGTGCCAGCAGCTTAGGGACAGGGGACGAGCAGTACTTC. Protein product: CASSLGTGDEQYF. The full variable domain, rest sourced from reference TRBV7-9 and TRBJ2-7, is DTGVSQNPRHKITKRGQNVTFRCDPISEHNRLYWYRQTLGQGPEFLTYFQNEAQLEKSRLLSDRFSAERPKGSFSTLEIQRTEQGDSAMYLCASSLGTGDEQYFGPGTRLTVT.

V gene TRBV7-6 combines with J gene TRBJ2-7; possibly TRBD1 for D (6 bases). The CDR3 has 15 residues. Germline CDR1 SGHVS, CDR2 FNYEAQ. V dropped 1 base and J dropped 5 bases, with 15 bases sitting between them. The CDR3 DNA reads TGTGCCAGCAGCTTAGTGGCAGGGGAGTACCACGAGCAGTACTTC. Its translation: CASSLVAGEYHEQYF.

This clone was observed once. The chain employs TRBV5-4 and TRBJ2-7, with TRBD2 matching 13 bases. The J segment lost 5 bases and the V segment lost 3 bases, leaving 5 bases of the junction unmatched. Per the germline V gene, CDR1 is SGHNT and CDR2 is YYREEE (reference sequence). The CDR3 contains 15 residues. This CDR3 reads CASSSGLAGENEQYF. The DNA of the CDR3 is TGTGCCAGCAGCTCCGGACTAGCGGGAGAAAACGAGCAGTACTTC.

The chain employs TRBV7-2 and TRBJ2-4; 7 bases align to TRBD1. The CDR3 contains 14 residues. Per germline, CDR1 SGHTA and CDR2 FQGNSA. V was pared by 5 bases and J by 8 bases, with 9 bases of the junction left unmatched. The CDR3 sequence is CASSLTGDGYIQYF. CDR3 coding DNA: TGTGCCAGCAGCCTTACAGGGGACGGGTACATTCAGTACTTC.

This rearrangement joins TRBV7-2 to TRBJ2-7; unclear D gene. Germline values: CDR1 SGHTA, CDR2 FQGNSA. Trimming pared 1 base from V and 0 bases from J, leaving 7 bases between. The CDR3 runs 14 residues. The CDR3, as DNA: TGTGCCAGCAGCTTAGAAAGCGCCTCCTACGAGCAGTACTTC. Amino acids: CASSLESASYEQYF.

The rearrangement uses TRBV27 and TRBJ2-7; tentatively, D is TRBD2 (5 bases). The length of the CDR3 is 13 residues. Per the germline V gene, CDR1 is MNHEY and CDR2 is SMNVEV (reference sequence). V lost 1 base, J lost 5 bases, and 9 bases lay in between. The CDR3 is CASSLWTGNEQYF. The CDR3 coding sequence is TGTGCCAGCAGTTTATGGACGGGGAACGAGCAGTACTTC.

This chain uses TRBV11-3 with TRBJ2-7, with 12 bases aligning to TRBD2. The trim removed 4 bases at V and 2 bases at J, leaving 9 bases unmatched. In germline, CDR1 is SGHNT, CDR2 YENEEA. There are 17 residues in the CDR3. The CDR3: CASSSRTSGIVPYEQYF. The CDR3 DNA follows: TGTGCCAGCAGCTCACGGACTAGCGGGATCGTGCCCTACGAGCAGTACTTC. Using reference TRBV11-3 and TRBJ2-7 for the parts outside the CDR3, the full variable domain is EAGVVQSPRYKIIEKKQPVAFWCNPISGHNTLYWYLQNLGQGPELLIRYENEEAVDDSQLPKDRFSAERLKGVDSTLKIQPAELGDSAVYLCASSSRTSGIVPYEQYFGPGTRLTVT.

The chain couples TRBV25-1 to TRBJ1-4; unclear D gene. V was clipped by 4 bases and J by 0 bases, with 9 bases between them. The CDR3 has 15 residues. Germline values: CDR1 MGHDK, CDR2 SYGVNS. CDR3 amino acids: CASSVYGATNEKLFF. The DNA of the CDR3 is TGTGCCAGCAGTGTCTACGGGGCAACTAATGAAAAACTGTTTTTT.

The chain recombines TRBV5-5 with TRBJ1-2; weak D call: TRBD1 (5 bases). The V gene lost 0 bases and the J gene lost 8 bases, with 14 bases spanning the gap. Germline CDR1 SGHKS, CDR2 YYEKEE (reference sequence). The CDR3 runs 14 residues. The CDR3 DNA is TGTGCCAGCAGCTTGGCCGAAGGGGCTGGGGGCTACACCTTC. Translating gives CASSLAEGAGGYTF.

The chain links TRBV5-1 to TRBJ2-3; 8 nucleotides agree with TRBD2. Trimming cost V 4 bases and J 4 bases; bases outside gene matches: 2. The CDR3 consists of 13 residues. Germline V gene lookup returns CDR1 SGHRS and CDR2 YFSETQ. The chain's CDR3 is CASSRGGPDTQYF. CDR3 DNA sequence: TGCGCCAGCAGCCGGGGGGGCCCAGATACGCAGTATTTT.

This clone has just one count. The V and J genes are TRBV21-1 and TRBJ1-1. TRBV21-1 is reported as a pseudogene. This CDR3 has 17 amino acids. CDR3 loop: CASSLLEAAFRNTEAFF. DNA for the CDR3: TGTGCCAGCAGCCTCCTCGAGGCCGCATTCAGGAACACTGAAGCTTTCTTT.

The CDR3 loop is CASSFSGVADTQYF. In nucleotides, the CDR3 is TGTGCCAGCAGTTTCTCCGGGGTCGCAGATACGCAGTATTTT. The chain combines TRBV27 with TRBJ2-3; the D gene is possibly TRBD2 (5 bases). Trimming left V 3 bases short and J 4 bases short, with 11 bases between. The CDR3 runs 14 residues. Germline V CDR1 and CDR2: MNHEY, SMNVEV (reference sequence).

The chain recombines TRBV9 with TRBJ2-1; 11 positions match TRBD2. J gave up 5 bases and V 4 bases, and 5 bases lay outside the gene matches. Germline CDR1 is SGDLS and CDR2 is YYNGEE. CDR3 length equals 15 residues. This CDR3 is CASSLAGGLNNEQFF. CDR3 DNA: TGTGCCAGCAGCCTAGCGGGAGGTTTGAACAATGAGCAGTTCTTC.

The genes are TRBV9 and TRBJ2-1; D possibly corresponds to TRBD2 (6 bases). V dropped 0 bases and J dropped 3 bases, with 19 bases sitting between them. This CDR3 comprises 18 residues. Germline assignment: CDR1 SGDLS and CDR2 YYNGEE. CDR3 residues: CASSVGELGGTFYNEQFF. For the CDR3, the DNA is TGTGCCAGCAGCGTAGGAGAATTAGGTGGGACTTTCTACAATGAGCAGTTCTTC.

The V call is TRBV6-4, the J call TRBJ2-2, with 7 bases lining up with TRBD2. Germline V lookup: CDR1 MRHNA, CDR2 SNTAGT. J lost 1 base, V lost 2 bases, and 10 bases had no gene match. The CDR3 extends over 18 amino acids. The CDR3 sequence: CASSDVSLGGMNTGELFF. The CDR3 DNA reads as TGTGCCAGCAGTGACGTCTCTCTGGGGGGGATGAACACCGGGGAGCTGTTTTTT.

In nucleotides, the CDR3 is TGTGCCAGTAGTATAACTAGCGGACCCTACGAGCAGTACTTC. Its translation: CASSITSGPYEQYF. The chain couples TRBV19 to TRBJ2-5; 8 bases agree with TRBD2. Matching the DNA end better, TRBJ2-7 makes the J call doubtful. CDR3 size: 14 residues. CDR1 and CDR2 from the germline V gene are LNHDA and SQIVND (reference sequence).

The chain employs TRBV7-9 and TRBJ2-1; 9 nucleotides agree with TRBD2. CDR1 SEHNR and CDR2 FQNEAQ come from the germline V gene (reference sequence). V lost 2 bases and J lost 6; bases outside the gene matches: 5. The CDR3 runs to 15 residues. The CDR3 DNA is TGTGCCAGCAGCTTATTAGCGGGAGCCATCAATGAGCAGTTCTTC. This translates into CASSLLAGAINEQFF.

The chain recombines TRBV15 with TRBJ2-7; D might be TRBD2 (6 bases). In germline, CDR1 is LNHNV, CDR2 YYDKDF (reference sequence). The V gene lost 8 bases and the J gene lost 1 base, with 15 bases spanning the gap. This CDR3 region has 14 residues. The CDR3, as DNA: TGTGCCACCTCCCACGCCGGGAGATCCTACGAGCAGTACTTC. Translated, it gives CATSHAGRSYEQYF.

This chain connects TRBV6-5 to TRBJ2-7, with D tentatively TRBD1 (5 bases). Per germline, CDR1 MNHEY and CDR2 SVGAGI. The CDR3 sequence is 14 residues long. V was clipped by 0 bases and J by 5 bases, with 11 bases between them. CDR3: CASSYSAQGNEQYF. In nucleotides, the CDR3 is TGTGCCAGCAGTTACTCGGCGCAGGGCAACGAGCAGTACTTC.

The rearrangement joins TRBV27 to TRBJ1-1, with 7 bases lining up with TRBD1. CDR3 length equals 15 residues. Trimming cost V 7 bases and J 3 bases; bases outside gene matches: 11. Germline lookup yields CDR1 MNHEY and CDR2 SMNVEV (reference sequence). The CDR3: CASILPKGADTEAFF. For the CDR3, the DNA is TGTGCCAGCATCTTACCCAAGGGGGCGGACACTGAAGCTTTCTTT.

The V and J genes are TRBV7-9 and TRBJ1-5; D unresolved. The germline gives CDR1 SEHNR, CDR2 FQNEAQ (reference sequence). Trimming shortened V by 2 bases and J by 2 bases, and 7 bases separated the two germline ends. The CDR3 runs to 14 residues. CDR3 residues: CASSLTGGNQPQHF. The CDR3 nucleotides read TGTGCCAGCAGCTTAACCGGGGGCAATCAGCCCCAGCATTTT.

The V and J genes are TRBV7-9 and TRBJ1-1; D call uncertain. With 2 bases removed from V and 1 base from J, the gap between germline ends came to 8 bases. The CDR3 sequence is 14 residues long. The germline V gene encodes CDR1 SEHNR and CDR2 FQNEAQ (reference sequence). CDR3 amino acids: CASSLYGGNTEAFF. The CDR3 coding sequence is TGTGCCAGCAGCTTATATGGAGGGAACACTGAAGCTTTCTTT.

The chain is built from TRBV29-1 and TRBJ1-1; D unresolved. Germline loops: CDR1 SQVTM, CDR2 ANQGSEA. Trimming removed 6 bases from V and 7 bases from J, with 12 bases in between. The CDR3 totals 11 residues. CDR3 region: CSVPIGNEAFF. CDR3 coding DNA: TGCAGCGTCCCGATTGGCAATGAAGCTTTCTTT. The full variable domain, rest sourced from reference TRBV29-1 and TRBJ1-1, is SAVISQKPSRDICQRGTSLTIQCQVDSQVTMMFWYRQQPGQSLTLIATANQGSEATYESGFVIDKFPISRPNLTFSTLTVSNMSPEDSSIYLCSVPIGNEAFFGQGTRLTVV.

The chain recombines TRBV15 with TRBJ2-7; TRBD2 aligns across 7 bases. The CDR3 has 16 amino acids. Germline loops: CDR1 LNHNV, CDR2 YYDKDF (reference sequence). V trimming: 0 bases; J trimming: 3 bases; junction bases outside the gene matches: 8. The DNA of the CDR3 is TGTGCCACCAGCAGAGATCGGGGGAGGGTAAGCTACGAGCAGTACTTC. It codes for CATSRDRGRVSYEQYF.

This sequence joins TRBV30 and TRBJ2-7; a possible D gene is TRBD1 (5 bases). CDR1 and CDR2 from the germline V gene are GTSNPN and SVGIG (reference sequence). The CDR3 sequence is 13 residues long. Trimming left V 0 bases short and J 4 bases short, with 10 bases between. CDR3 in amino acids: CAWSVSGFYEQYF. The CDR3 region has the DNA TGTGCCTGGAGTGTATCAGGGTTTTACGAGCAGTACTTC.